A single sample gave rise to the 27 T cell receptor beta chains below, sequenced in a study of immune cell composition in non-small cell lung cancer. TCRdb keeps only in-frame clones here, not all; method: immunoSEQ multiplex PCR. The table lists about 6,700 clones, 67% of them singletons. Normal lung was taken at the farthest possible site, at least 3 cm from tumour. Sequenced sample: non-adjacent lung tissue. These receptors all come from a human donor with non-small cell lung cancer.

The genes are TRBV7-2 and TRBJ2-7, with TRBD2 matching over 11 bases. CDR1 is SGHTA, CDR2 FQGNSA, per germline. J lost 6 bases, V lost 5 bases, and 6 bases had no gene match. The CDR3 is 14 residues long. CDR3 sequence reads: CASSATSGMLEQYF. Here the CDR3 DNA reads TGTGCCAGCAGCGCGACTAGCGGGATGCTCGAGCAGTACTTC.

V and J are TRBV7-2 and TRBJ2-1; 9 bases fit TRBD1. The J segment lost 2 bases and the V segment lost 5 bases, leaving 10 bases of the junction unmatched. There are 17 residues in the CDR3. Germline CDR1 SGHTA, CDR2 FQGNSA. CDR3 amino acids: CASSPSSGTGPYNEQFF. The CDR3, as DNA: TGTGCCAGCAGCCCATCCTCCGGGACAGGGCCCTACAATGAGCAGTTCTTC.

V gene TRBV21-1 combines with J gene TRBJ2-1; TRBD2 was called by the table and not checked on the DNA. TRBV21-1 is termed a pseudogene. The CDR3 has 11 amino acids. CDR3 residues: CASKPKRPGFF. The CDR3 coding sequence is TGTGCCAGCAAGCCGAAGCGACCGGGGTTCTTC.

The J gene is TRBJ1-5, the V gene TRBV28, with D perhaps matching TRBD1 (6 bases). V lost 7 bases to trimming and J lost 0 bases, with 19 bases between them. The CDR3 runs to 17 residues. Germline-derived CDR1 and CDR2 are MDHEN and SYDVKM. Here the CDR3 reads CASTLLGAGSSNQPQHF. CDR3 nucleotides: TGTGCCAGCACCCTGCTGGGGGCCGGTTCTAGCAATCAGCCCCAGCATTTT.

The chain has TRBV29-1 and TRBJ2-7; the D gene is possibly TRBD1 (5 bases). V lost 6 bases and J 0 bases, leaving 9 bases between the germline ends. Germline V lookup: CDR1 SQVTM, CDR2 ANQGSEA. The CDR3 covers 12 residues. CDR3 bases: TGCAGCGTCAGACAGAGCTCCTACGAGCAGTACTTC. Residues: CSVRQSSYEQYF.

The rearrangement links TRBV2 to TRBJ2-1; 9 bases agree with TRBD2. CDR1 is SNHLY and CDR2 is FYNNEI in the germline V gene. The CDR3 is 21 amino acids. V dropped 4 bases and J dropped 3; count of bases not matched to a gene: 22. The CDR3 DNA reads as TGTGCCAGCAGTGGTCCCCGACTAGCGGACACCACGGACAACATCTACAATGAGCAGTTCTTC. It is translated as CASSGPRLADTTDNIYNEQFF. The full variable domain, with the rest looked up from reference TRBV2 and TRBJ2-1, is EPEVTQTPSHQVTQMGQEVILRCVPISNHLYFYWYRQILGQKVEFLVSFYNNEISEKSEIFDDQFSVERPDGSNFTLKIRSTKLEDSAMYFCASSGPRLADTTDNIYNEQFFGPGTRLTVL.

Only a few counts were recorded for this clone. The V gene is TRBV5-1, the J gene TRBJ2-3; maybe TRBD2 (6 bases). V was shortened by 4 bases and J by 2 bases, with 11 bases between the two germline ends. Germline V lookup: CDR1 SGHRS, CDR2 YFSETQ. This CDR3 has 14 amino acids. CDR3: CASSHTSNTDTQYF. CDR3 DNA: TGCGCCAGCAGCCACACTAGCAACACAGATACGCAGTATTTT.

This clone came up a few times. The chain links TRBV6-5 to TRBJ2-4; possible D gene TRBD2, 5 bases. Germline V gene lookup returns CDR1 MNHEY and CDR2 SVGAGI. Trimming stripped 7 bases from V and 0 bases from J, with 13 bases between. CDR3 size: 15 residues. CDR3 DNA: TGTGCCAGCACGAGGGCCCTCGGAGCCAAAAACATTCAGTACTTC. It codes for CASTRALGAKNIQYF.

The chain recombines TRBV5-1 with TRBJ2-7, with D possibly being TRBD1 (6 bases). V lost 5 bases, J lost 2 bases, and 14 bases lay in between. Per the germline V gene, CDR1 is SGHRS and CDR2 is YFSETQ. This CDR3 spans 14 amino acids. DNA for the CDR3: TGCGCCAGCAGAACTGAGAGGGGGACCTACGAGCAGTACTTC. Protein sequence: CASRTERGTYEQYF.

The chain has TRBV19 and TRBJ2-1; tentatively, D is TRBD1 (6 bases). The CDR3 covers 18 residues. Trimming cost V 4 bases and J 0 bases, with 19 bases left between them. Per germline, CDR1 LNHDA and CDR2 SQIVND (reference sequence). The chain's CDR3 is CASSRTGQPGPSYNEQFF. For the CDR3, the DNA is TGTGCCAGTAGTAGAACCGGACAGCCCGGTCCCTCCTACAATGAGCAGTTCTTC.

The chain has TRBV5-5 and TRBJ1-2; tentatively, D is TRBD1 (5 bases). Germline lookup yields CDR1 SGHKS and CDR2 YYEKEE (reference sequence). The CDR3 spans 14 residues. V lost 0 bases to trimming and J lost 5 bases, with 11 bases between them. For the CDR3, the DNA is TGTGCCAGCAGCTTGGTGGGGGGGGAGTATGGCTACACCTTC. It specifies CASSLVGGEYGYTF. The entire variable domain, with the rest obtained from reference TRBV5-5 and TRBJ1-2, is as follows: DAGVTQSPTHLIKTRGQQVTLRCSPISGHKSVSWYQQVLGQGPQFIFQYYEKEERGRGNFPDRFSARQFPNYSSELNVNALLLGDSALYLCASSLVGGEYGYTFGSGTRLTVV.

This clone was seen more than once but under ten times. The V call is TRBV28, the J call TRBJ2-7; the D gene is possibly TRBD1 (6 bases). Germline lookup yields CDR1 MDHEN and CDR2 SYDVKM. V shed 2 bases and J shed 0 bases, with 11 bases lying between them. This CDR3 is built from 15 residues. The CDR3 region is CASSLLGQLSYEQYF. CDR3 nucleotides: TGTGCCAGCAGTTTACTCGGACAGCTCTCCTACGAGCAGTACTTC.

A single count supports this clone. The chain carries TRBV6-1 and TRBJ2-7; 13 positions agree with TRBD2. Germline CDR1 and CDR2: MNHNS and SASEGT. The CDR3 has 15 residues. Trimming at V came to 6 bases and at J to 6 bases, leaving 8 bases not matched to a gene. The CDR3 sequence: CASRGLAGDRGEQYF. The CDR3 coding sequence is TGTGCCAGCAGAGGACTAGCGGGAGACCGGGGCGAGCAGTACTTC.

The CDR3, as DNA: TGCGCCAGCAGATCCCAGGGTCCGGGACTAGCGGGAGGCAAGCAGTACTTC. Translating it yields CASRSQGPGLAGGKQYF. This rearrangement joins TRBV5-1 to TRBJ2-7; 15 nucleotides agree with TRBD2. The CDR3 has 17 amino acids. Germline lookup yields CDR1 SGHRS and CDR2 YFSETQ. The junction had 14 bases not matched to a gene; V was cut back by 5 bases and J by 8 bases.

The chain combines TRBV1 with TRBJ2-3; the table's D gene call, TRBD2, was not cross checked with the DNA. TRBV1 is an annotated pseudogene. The CDR3 spans 20 residues. The CDR3 here is CTSSQDLGLGDSIYTDTQYF. CDR3 sequence (DNA): TGCACCAGCAGCCAAGATTTGGGACTAGGGGATTCTATTTACACAGATACGCAGTATTTT.

V is TRBV19 and J is TRBJ1-3, with D perhaps TRBD1 (5 bases). Looked up from germline, CDR1 is LNHDA and CDR2 is SQIVND (reference sequence). The CDR3 is made up of 16 amino acids. The ends were cut back, 3 bases at V and 7 bases at J, with 19 bases in the middle. The CDR3 loop reads CASSITGDLRWNTIYF. The CDR3 DNA follows: TGTGCCAGTAGTATTACGGGGGACCTGAGGTGGAACACCATATATTTT.

V and J are TRBV7-3 and TRBJ2-3; 8 bases are shared with TRBD2. V was clipped by 5 bases and J by 1 base; unmatched bases: 8. Germline values: CDR1 SGHTA, CDR2 FQGTGA. This CDR3 comprises 16 residues. The CDR3: CASSPIKRGRTDTQYF. In DNA form, the CDR3 reads TGTGCCAGCAGCCCCATAAAGCGGGGGCGCACAGATACGCAGTATTTT.

This clone has a handful of counts. The chain uses TRBV19 and TRBJ2-7, with 8 bases matching TRBD1. The CDR3 spans 14 residues. The trim removed 3 bases at V and 0 bases at J, leaving 1 base unmatched. Germline CDR1 and CDR2: LNHDA and SQIVND (reference sequence). CDR3 DNA: TGTGCCAGTAGTATGGGACAGGTCTCCTACGAGCAGTACTTC. It encodes CASSMGQVSYEQYF.

The gene calls are TRBV19 and TRBJ2-2, with a weak D call TRBD1 (5 bases). Germline CDR1 and CDR2: LNHDA and SQIVND (reference sequence). The CDR3 contains 14 residues. Trimming pared 3 bases from V and 6 bases from J, leaving 11 bases between. The DNA of the CDR3 is TGTGCCAGTAGTATCAGTACAGGTGCCGGGGAGCTGTTTTTT. The encoded protein is CASSISTGAGELFF.

The rearrangement links TRBV7-2 to TRBJ1-2; 8 bases agree with TRBD1. Unmatched junction bases numbered 5, after V lost 5 bases and J lost 6 bases. From germline, CDR1 is SGHTA and CDR2 FQGNSA. The CDR3 has 13 amino acids. DNA of the CDR3: TGTGCCAGCAGCCGGGACAGGAAGGATGGCTACACCTTC. It translates to CASSRDRKDGYTF.

The rearrangement uses TRBV10-3 and TRBJ2-1; the match to TRBD1 covers 7 bases. Germline CDR1 and CDR2: ENHRY and SYGVKD. The CDR3 is 14 amino acids. The V segment lost 6 bases and the J segment 7 bases; nucleotides outside the gene matches: 9. CDR3 in amino acids: CAIRGDRVLNEQFF. The CDR3 region has the DNA TGTGCCATCAGGGGTGACAGGGTGCTGAATGAGCAGTTCTTC.

The chain combines TRBV18 with TRBJ2-2, with 8 bases that match TRBD2. Germline assignment: CDR1 KGHSH and CDR2 LQKENI. After removal of 6 bases from V and 2 bases from J, the junction contained 11 bases not matched to a gene. The CDR3 has 17 residues. In nucleotides, the CDR3 is TGTGCCAGCTCGGCAACGGGAATAGCGGGAAACACCGGGGAGCTGTTTTTT. Its translation: CASSATGIAGNTGELFF.

In nucleotides, the CDR3 is TGCGCCAGCAGCTTGCAAGCCGTCACCACCTACGAGCAGTACTTC. Translation: CASSLQAVTTYEQYF. This chain links TRBV5-1 with TRBJ2-7; D is unclear. The length of the CDR3 is 15 residues. The V end lost 1 base, the J end lost 2 bases, and 13 bases lay between the germline ends. CDR1 is SGHRS, CDR2 YFSETQ, per germline.

This clone was detected only a few times. J is TRBJ1-4 and V is TRBV7-9, with a possible D match to TRBD1 (5 bases). The V gene lost 6 bases and the J gene lost 7 bases, with 18 bases spanning the gap. CDR1 is SEHNR, CDR2 FQNEAQ, per germline (reference sequence). The CDR3 has 15 residues. Here the CDR3 reads CASRTSGRSAEKLFF. The CDR3 DNA follows: TGTGCCAGCAGAACCTCAGGGAGGTCGGCTGAAAAACTGTTTTTT.

This clone is categorized as medium-sized (0.01 to 0.1%). This rearrangement joins TRBV28 to TRBJ2-7, with TRBD2 as a possible D gene (5 bases). V lost 3 bases, J lost 1 base, and 10 bases lay in between. The CDR3 extends over 14 amino acids. Germline assignment: CDR1 MDHEN and CDR2 SYDVKM. The CDR3 region has the DNA TGTGCCAGCAGTTTGGAGGACCTATCCTACGAGCAGTACTTC. Its translation is CASSLEDLSYEQYF.

This clone was recorded a few times. The chain uses TRBV10-1 and TRBJ1-5; possibly TRBD1 for D (5 bases). This CDR3 is 12 amino acids long. Per the germline V gene, CDR1 is WNHNN and CDR2 is SYGVQD (reference sequence). The germline V and J ends were trimmed by 10 bases and 2 bases, with 9 bases remaining between them. The CDR3 spells CATDSGNQPQHF. CDR3 DNA: TGCGCCACCGACAGTGGCAATCAGCCCCAGCATTTT.

The chain uses TRBV14 and TRBJ1-5; no definite D call. CDR3 length equals 13 residues. Per germline, CDR1 SGHDN and CDR2 FVKESK. V gave up 0 bases and J gave up 5 bases, with 5 bases separating them. The CDR3 nucleotides are TGTGCCAGCAGCCAAGACAGGTATCAGCCCCAGCATTTT. The encoded protein is CASSQDRYQPQHF.